This TCR beta chain was retrieved from a study of T cell changes during pregnancy in multiple sclerosis. Per germline, CDR1 MDHEN and CDR2 SYDVKM. With 5 bases clipped from V and 2 bases from J, the junction kept 14 bases outside the gene matches. The CDR3 is made up of 18 amino acids. This table comes from immunoSEQ multiplex PCR, and its TCRdb copy is limited to in-frame clones, with some not included. The sample records 61,000 or so clones, about 94% being singletons. The clonotype originates from a female donor with multiple sclerosis, enrolled in a pregnancy study. The sequencing used CD4+ T cells from peripheral blood mononuclear cells, collected before pregnancy. This rearrangement joins TRBV28 to TRBJ2-1; 8 nucleotides align to TRBD1. The CDR3 sequence: CASSPPAGGTRAYNEQFF. For the CDR3, the DNA is TGTGCCAGCAGTCCACCCGCAGGGGGCACCAGGGCCTACAATGAGCAGTTCTTC.